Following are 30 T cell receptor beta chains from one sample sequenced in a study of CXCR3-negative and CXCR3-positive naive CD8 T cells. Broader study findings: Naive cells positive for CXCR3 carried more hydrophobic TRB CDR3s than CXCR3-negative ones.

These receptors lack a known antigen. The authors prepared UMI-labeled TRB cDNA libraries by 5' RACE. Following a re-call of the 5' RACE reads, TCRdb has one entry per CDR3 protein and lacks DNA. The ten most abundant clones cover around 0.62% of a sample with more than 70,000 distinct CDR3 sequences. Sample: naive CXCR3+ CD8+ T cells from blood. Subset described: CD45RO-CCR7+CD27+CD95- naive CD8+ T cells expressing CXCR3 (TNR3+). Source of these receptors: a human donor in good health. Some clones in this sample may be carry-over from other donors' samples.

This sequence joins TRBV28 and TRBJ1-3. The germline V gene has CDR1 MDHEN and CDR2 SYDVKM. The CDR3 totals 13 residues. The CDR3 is CASSLSPGNTIYF.

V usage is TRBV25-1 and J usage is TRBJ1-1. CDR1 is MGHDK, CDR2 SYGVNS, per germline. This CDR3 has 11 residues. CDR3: CASTFGAEAFF.

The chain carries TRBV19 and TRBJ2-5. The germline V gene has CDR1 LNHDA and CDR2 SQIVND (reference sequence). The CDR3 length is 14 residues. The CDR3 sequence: CASMSKLGQETQYF.

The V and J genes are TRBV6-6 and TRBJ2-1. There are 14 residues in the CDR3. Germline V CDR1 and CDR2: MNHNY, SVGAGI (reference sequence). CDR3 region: CASSDRVSYNEQFF.

This chain's CDR3 is CASSAGTGGAYGYTF. This chain connects TRBV12-3 or TRBV12-4 to TRBJ1-2; TCRdb picks TRBD1, but there is no DNA to check that call. The CDR3 is made up of 15 amino acids.

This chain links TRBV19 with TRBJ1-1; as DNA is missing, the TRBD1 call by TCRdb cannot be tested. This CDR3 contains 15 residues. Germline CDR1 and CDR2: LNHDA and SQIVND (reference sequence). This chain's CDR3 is CASSMRGRGGTEAFF.

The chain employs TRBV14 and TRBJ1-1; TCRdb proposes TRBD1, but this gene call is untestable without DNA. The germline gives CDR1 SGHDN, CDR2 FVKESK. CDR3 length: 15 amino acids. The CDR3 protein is CASSQVGLQGTEAFF.

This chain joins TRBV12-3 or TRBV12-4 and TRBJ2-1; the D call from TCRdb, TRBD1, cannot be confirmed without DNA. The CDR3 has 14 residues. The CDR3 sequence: CASSATGETNEQFF.

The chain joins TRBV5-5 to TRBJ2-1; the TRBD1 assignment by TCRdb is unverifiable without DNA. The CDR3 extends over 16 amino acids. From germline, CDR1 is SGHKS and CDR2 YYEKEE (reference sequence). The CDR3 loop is CASSLWTESSYNEQFF.

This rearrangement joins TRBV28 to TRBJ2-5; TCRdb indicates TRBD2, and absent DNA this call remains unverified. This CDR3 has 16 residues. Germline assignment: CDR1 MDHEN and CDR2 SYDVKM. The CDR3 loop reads CASSFFRLAGGETQYF.

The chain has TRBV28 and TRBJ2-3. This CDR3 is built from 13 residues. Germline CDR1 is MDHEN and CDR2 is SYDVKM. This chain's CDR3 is CASSLSSTDTQYF.

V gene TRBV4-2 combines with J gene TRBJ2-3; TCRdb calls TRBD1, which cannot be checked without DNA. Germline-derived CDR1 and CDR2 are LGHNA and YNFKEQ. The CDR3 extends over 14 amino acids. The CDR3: CASSLNRETDTQYF.

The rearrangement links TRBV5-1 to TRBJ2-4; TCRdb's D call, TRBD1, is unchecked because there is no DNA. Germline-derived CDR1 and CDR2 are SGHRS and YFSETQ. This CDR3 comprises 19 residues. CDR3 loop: CASSFSDALDPGGKNIQYF.

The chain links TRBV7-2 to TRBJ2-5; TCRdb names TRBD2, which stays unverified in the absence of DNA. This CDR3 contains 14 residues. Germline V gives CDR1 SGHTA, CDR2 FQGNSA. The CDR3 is CASSGRATQETQYF.

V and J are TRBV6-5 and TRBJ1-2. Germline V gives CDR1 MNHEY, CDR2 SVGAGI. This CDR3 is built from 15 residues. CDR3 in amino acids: CASSYEAEALYGYTF.

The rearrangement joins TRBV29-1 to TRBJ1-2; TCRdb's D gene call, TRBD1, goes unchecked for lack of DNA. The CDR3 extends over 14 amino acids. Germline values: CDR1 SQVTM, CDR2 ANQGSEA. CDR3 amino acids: CSVDLTGGGNGYTF.

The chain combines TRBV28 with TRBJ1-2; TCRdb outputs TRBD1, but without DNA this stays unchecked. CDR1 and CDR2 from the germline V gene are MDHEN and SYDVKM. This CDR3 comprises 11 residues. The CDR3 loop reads CASSLGAGYTF.

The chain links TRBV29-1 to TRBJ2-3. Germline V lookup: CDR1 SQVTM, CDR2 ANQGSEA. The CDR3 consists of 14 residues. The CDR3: CSVSETASTDTQYF.

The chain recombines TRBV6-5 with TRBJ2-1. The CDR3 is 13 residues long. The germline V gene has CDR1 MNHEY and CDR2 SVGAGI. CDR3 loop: CASSYSLDGRQFF.

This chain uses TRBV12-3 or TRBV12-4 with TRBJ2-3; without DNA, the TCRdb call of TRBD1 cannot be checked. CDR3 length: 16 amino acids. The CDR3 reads CASHDTWRGSTDTQYF.

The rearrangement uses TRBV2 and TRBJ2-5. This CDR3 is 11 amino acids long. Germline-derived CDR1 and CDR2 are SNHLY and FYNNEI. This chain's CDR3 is CASSTDPTQYF.

CDR3 loop: CASSRTSTEQFF. V gene TRBV12-3 or TRBV12-4 combines with J gene TRBJ2-1; TCRdb's assignment of TRBD2 cannot be checked, as there is no DNA. CDR3 length equals 12 residues.

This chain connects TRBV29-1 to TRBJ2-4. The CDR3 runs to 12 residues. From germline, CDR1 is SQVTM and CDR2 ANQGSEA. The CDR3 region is CSVEDWQNIQYF.

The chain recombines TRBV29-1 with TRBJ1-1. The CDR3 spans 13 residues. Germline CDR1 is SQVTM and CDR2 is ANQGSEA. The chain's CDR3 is CSARGGENTEAFF.

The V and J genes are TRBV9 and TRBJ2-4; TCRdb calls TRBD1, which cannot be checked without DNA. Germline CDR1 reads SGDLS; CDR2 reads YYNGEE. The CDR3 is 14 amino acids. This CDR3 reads CASSPPPGLDIQYF.

CDR3 residues: CAISESTTGMNIQYF. This sequence joins TRBV10-3 and TRBJ2-4. Germline CDR1 and CDR2: ENHRY and SYGVKD. CDR3 size: 15 residues.

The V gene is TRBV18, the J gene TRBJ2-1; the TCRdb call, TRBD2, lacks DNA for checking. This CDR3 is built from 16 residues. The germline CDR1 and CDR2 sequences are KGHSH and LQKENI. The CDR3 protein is CASSPPARVTAGEQFF.

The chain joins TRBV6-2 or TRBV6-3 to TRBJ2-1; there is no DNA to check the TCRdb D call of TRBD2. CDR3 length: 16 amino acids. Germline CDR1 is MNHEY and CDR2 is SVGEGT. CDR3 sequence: CASRPFSGSVYNEQFF.

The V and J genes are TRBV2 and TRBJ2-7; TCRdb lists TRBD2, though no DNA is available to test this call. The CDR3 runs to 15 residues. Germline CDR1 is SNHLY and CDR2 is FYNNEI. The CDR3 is CASSDPVAGNYEQYF.

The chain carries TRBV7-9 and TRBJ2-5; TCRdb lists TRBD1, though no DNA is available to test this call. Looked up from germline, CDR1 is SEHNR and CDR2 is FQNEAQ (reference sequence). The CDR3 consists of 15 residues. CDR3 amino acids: CASSSRERLQETQYF.